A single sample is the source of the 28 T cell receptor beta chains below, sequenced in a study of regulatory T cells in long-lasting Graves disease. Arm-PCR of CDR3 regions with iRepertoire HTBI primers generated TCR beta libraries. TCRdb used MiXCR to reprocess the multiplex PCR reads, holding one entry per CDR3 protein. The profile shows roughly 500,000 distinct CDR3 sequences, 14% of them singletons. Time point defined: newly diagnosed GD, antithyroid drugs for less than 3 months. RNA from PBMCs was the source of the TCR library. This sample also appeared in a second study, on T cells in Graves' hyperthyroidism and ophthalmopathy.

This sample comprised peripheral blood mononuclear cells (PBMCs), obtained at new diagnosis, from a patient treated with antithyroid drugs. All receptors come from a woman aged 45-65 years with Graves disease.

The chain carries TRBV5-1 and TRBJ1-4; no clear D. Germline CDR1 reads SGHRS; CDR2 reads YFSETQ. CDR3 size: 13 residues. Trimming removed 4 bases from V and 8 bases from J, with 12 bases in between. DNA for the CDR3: TGCGCCAGCAGCAGCGACGTCAGCGAAAAACTGTTTTTT. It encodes CASSSDVSEKLFF.

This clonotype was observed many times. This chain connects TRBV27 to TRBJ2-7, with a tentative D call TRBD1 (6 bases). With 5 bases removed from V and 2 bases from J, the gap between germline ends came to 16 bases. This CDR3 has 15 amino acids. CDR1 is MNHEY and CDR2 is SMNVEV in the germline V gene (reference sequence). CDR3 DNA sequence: TGTGCCAGCAGTAGACTCTCGGACAGAACCTACGAGCAGTACTTC. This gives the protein CASSRLSDRTYEQYF.

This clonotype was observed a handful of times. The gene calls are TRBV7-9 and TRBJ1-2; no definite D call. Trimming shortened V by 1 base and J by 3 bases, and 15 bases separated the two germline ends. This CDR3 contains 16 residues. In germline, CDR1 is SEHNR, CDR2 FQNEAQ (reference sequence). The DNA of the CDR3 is TGTGCCAGCAGCTTAGACCCCGAACGGGTAGACTATGGCTACACCTTC. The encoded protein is CASSLDPERVDYGYTF. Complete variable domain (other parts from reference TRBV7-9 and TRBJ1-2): DTGVSQNPRHKITKRGQNVTFRCDPISEHNRLYWYRQTLGQGPEFLTYFQNEAQLEKSRLLSDRFSAERPKGSFSTLEIQRTEQGDSAMYLCASSLDPERVDYGYTFGSGTRLTVV.

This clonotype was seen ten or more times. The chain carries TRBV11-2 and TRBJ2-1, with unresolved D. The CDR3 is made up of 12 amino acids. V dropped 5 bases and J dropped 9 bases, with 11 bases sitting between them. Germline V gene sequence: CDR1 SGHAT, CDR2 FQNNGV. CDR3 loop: CASSPVWGEQFF. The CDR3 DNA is TGTGCCAGCAGCCCCGTTTGGGGTGAGCAGTTCTTC.

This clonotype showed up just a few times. The CDR3 reads CSARPGLAGYEQYF. The CDR3 DNA reads as TGCAGTGCTAGACCGGGACTAGCGGGATACGAGCAGTACTTC. V usage is TRBV20-1 and J usage is TRBJ2-7; 13 nucleotides line up with TRBD2. CDR1 and CDR2 from the germline V gene are DFQATT and SNEGSKA (reference sequence). The CDR3 contains 14 residues. V dropped 2 bases and J dropped 4; count of bases not matched to a gene: 2.

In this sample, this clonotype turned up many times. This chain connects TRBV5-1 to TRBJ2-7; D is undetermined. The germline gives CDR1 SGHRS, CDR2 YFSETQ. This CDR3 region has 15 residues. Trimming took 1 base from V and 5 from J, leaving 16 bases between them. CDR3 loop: CASSLRPAPEDEQYF. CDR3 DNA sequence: TGCGCCAGCAGCTTGAGGCCAGCCCCTGAGGACGAGCAGTACTTC. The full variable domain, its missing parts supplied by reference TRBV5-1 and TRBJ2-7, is KAGVTQTPRYLIKTRGQQVTLSCSPISGHRSVSWYQQTPGQGLQFLFEYFSETQRNKGNFPGRFSGRQFSNSRSEMNVSTLELGDSALYLCASSLRPAPEDEQYFGPGTRLTVT.

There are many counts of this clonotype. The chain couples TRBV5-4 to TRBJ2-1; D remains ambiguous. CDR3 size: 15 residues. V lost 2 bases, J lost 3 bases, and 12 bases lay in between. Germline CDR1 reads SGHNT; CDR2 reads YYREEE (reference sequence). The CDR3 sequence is CASSFARPDYNEQFF. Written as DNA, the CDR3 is TGTGCCAGCAGCTTCGCGAGGCCGGACTACAATGAGCAGTTCTTC.

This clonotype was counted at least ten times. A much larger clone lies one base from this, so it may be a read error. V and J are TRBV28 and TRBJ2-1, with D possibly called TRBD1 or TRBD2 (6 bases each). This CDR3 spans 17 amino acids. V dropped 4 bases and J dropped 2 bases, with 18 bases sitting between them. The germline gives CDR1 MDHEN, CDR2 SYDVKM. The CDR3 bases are TGTGCCAGCAGTTATCAGAAGGGGGGTCTTACCTACAATGAGCAGTTCTTC. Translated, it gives CASSYQKGGLTYNEQFF. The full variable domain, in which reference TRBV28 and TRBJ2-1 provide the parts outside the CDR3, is DVKVTQSSRYLVKRTGEKVFLECVQDMDHENMFWYRQDPGLGLRLIYFSYDVKMKEKGDIPEGYSVSREKKERFSLILESASTNQTSMYLCASSYQKGGLTYNEQFFGPGTRLTVL.

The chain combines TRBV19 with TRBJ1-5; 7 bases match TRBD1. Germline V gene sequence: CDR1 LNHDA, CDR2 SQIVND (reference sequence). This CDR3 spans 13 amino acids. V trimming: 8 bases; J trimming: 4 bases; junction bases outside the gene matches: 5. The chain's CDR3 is CASAQGMNQPQHF. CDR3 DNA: TGTGCCAGTGCACAGGGGATGAATCAGCCCCAGCATTTT.

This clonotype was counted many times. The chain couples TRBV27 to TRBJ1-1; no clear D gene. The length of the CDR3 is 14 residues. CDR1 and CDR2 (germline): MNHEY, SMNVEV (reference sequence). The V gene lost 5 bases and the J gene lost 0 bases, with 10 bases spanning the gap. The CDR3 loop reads CASSLTTLNTEAFF. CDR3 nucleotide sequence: TGTGCCAGCAGTCTGACTACCCTGAACACTGAAGCTTTCTTT.

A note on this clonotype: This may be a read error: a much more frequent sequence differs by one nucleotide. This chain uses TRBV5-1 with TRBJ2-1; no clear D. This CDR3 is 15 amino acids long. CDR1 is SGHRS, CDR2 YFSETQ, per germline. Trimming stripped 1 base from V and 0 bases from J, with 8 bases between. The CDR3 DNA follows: TGCGCCAGCAGCTTGTTAAGAAGCTCCTACAATGAGCAGTTCTTC. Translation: CASSLLRSSYNEQFF.

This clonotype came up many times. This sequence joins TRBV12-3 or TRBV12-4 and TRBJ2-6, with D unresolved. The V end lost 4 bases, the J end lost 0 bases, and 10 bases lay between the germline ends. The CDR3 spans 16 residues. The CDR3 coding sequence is TGTGCCAGCAGTTCAACTACCCTCTCTGGGGCCAACGTCCTGACTTTC. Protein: CASSSTTLSGANVLTF.

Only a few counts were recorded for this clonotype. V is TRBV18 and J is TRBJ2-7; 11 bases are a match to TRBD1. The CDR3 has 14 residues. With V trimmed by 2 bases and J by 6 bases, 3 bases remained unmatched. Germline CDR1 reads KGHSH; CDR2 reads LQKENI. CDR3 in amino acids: CASSPEDRGREQYF. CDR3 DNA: TGTGCCAGCTCACCAGAGGACAGGGGGCGCGAGCAGTACTTC.

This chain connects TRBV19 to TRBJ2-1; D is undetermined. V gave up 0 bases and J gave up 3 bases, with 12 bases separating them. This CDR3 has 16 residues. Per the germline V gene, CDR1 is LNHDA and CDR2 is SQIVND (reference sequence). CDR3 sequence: CASSIDIRPNYNEQFF. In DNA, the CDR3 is TGTGCCAGTAGTATAGATATAAGGCCTAACTACAATGAGCAGTTCTTC.

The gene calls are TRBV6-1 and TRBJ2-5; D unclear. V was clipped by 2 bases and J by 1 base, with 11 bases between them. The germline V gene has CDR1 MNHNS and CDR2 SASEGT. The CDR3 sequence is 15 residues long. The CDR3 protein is CASSEWSNFQETQYF. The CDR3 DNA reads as TGTGCCAGCAGTGAATGGAGCAATTTCCAAGAGACCCAGTACTTC.

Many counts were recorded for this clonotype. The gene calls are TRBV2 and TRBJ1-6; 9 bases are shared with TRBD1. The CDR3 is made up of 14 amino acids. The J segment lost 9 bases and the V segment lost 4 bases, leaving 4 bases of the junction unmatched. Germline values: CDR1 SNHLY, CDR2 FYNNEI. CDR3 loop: CASSGGTGSSPLHF. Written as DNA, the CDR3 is TGTGCCAGCAGTGGGGGGACAGGGAGTTCACCCCTCCACTTT.

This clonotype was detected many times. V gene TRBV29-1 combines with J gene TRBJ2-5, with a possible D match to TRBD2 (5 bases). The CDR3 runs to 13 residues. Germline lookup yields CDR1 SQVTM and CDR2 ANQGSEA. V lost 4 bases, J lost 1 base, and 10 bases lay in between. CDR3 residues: CSVVEATQETQYF. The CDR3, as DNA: TGCAGCGTTGTGGAGGCAACCCAAGAGACCCAGTACTTC. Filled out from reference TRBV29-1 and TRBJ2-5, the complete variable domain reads SAVISQKPSRDICQRGTSLTIQCQVDSQVTMMFWYRQQPGQSLTLIATANQGSEATYESGFVIDKFPISRPNLTFSTLTVSNMSPEDSSIYLCSVVEATQETQYFGPGTRLLVL.

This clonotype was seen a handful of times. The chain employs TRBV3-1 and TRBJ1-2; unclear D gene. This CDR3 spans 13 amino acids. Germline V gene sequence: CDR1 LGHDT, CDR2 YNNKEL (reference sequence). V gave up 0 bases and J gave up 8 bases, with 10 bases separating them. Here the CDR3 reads CASSQDAGPGYTF. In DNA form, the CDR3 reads TGTGCCAGCAGCCAAGACGCAGGTCCGGGCTACACCTTC.

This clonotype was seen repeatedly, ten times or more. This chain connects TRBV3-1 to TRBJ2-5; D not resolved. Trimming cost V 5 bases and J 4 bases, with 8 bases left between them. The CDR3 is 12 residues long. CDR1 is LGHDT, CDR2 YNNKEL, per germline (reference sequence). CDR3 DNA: TGTGCCAGCAGCTCCCGAGCAGAGACCCAGTACTTC. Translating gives CASSSRAETQYF.

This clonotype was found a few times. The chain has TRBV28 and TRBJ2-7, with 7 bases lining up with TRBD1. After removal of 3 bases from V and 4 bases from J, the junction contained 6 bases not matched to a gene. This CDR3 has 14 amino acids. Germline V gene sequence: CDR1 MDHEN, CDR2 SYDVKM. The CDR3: CASSLPTGVYEQYF. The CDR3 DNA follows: TGTGCCAGCAGTTTGCCCACAGGGGTGTACGAGCAGTACTTC.

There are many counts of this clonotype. CDR3 nucleotides: TGTGCCAGCAGCTTGACAGGGAGCGGCTACACCTTC. It specifies CASSLTGSGYTF. V and J are TRBV5-5 and TRBJ1-2; D possibly corresponds to TRBD1 (6 bases). CDR1 and CDR2 (germline): SGHKS, YYEKEE (reference sequence). Trimming removed 1 base from V and 8 bases from J, with 9 bases in between. This CDR3 spans 12 amino acids.

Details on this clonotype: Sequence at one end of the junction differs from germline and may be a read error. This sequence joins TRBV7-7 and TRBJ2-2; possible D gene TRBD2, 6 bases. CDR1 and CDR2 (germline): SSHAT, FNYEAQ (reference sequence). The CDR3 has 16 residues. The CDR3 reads CASSDARRGNTGELFF. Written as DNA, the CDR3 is TGTGCTAGCAGCGACGCCCGGCGGGGGAACACCGGGGAGCTGTTTTTT.

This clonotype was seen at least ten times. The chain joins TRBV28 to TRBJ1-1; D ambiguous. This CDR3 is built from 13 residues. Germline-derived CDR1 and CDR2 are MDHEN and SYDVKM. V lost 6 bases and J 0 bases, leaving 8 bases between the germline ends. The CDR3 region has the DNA TGTGCCAGCAGCCCTTACATGAACACTGAAGCTTTCTTT. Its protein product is CASSPYMNTEAFF.

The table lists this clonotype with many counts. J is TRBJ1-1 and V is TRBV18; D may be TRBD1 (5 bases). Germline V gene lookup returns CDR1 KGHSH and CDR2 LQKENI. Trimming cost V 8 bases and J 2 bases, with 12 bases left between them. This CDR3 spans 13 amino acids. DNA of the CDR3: TGTGCCAGCAGCCCAGGGAGAAACACTGAAGCTTTCTTT. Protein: CASSPGRNTEAFF.

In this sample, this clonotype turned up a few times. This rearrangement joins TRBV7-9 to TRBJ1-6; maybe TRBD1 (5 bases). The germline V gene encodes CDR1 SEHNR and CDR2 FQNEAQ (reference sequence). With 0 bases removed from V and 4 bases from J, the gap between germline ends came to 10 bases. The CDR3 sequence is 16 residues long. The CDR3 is CASSLAFGGYNSPLHF. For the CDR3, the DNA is TGTGCCAGCAGCTTAGCGTTCGGGGGGTATAATTCACCCCTCCACTTT.

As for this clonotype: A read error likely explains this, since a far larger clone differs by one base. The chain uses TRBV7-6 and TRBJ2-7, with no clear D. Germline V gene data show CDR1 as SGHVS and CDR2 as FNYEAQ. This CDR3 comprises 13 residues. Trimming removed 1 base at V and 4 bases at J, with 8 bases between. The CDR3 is CASSLEHGYEQYF. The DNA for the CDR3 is TGTGCCAGCAGCTTAGAACACGGATACGAGCAGTACTTC. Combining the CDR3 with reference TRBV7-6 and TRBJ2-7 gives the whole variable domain GAGVSQSPRYKVTKRGQDVALRCDPISGHVSLYWYRQALGQGPEFLTYFNYEAQQDKSGLPNDRFSAERPEGSISTLTIQRTEQRDSAMYRCASSLEHGYEQYFGPGTRLTVT.

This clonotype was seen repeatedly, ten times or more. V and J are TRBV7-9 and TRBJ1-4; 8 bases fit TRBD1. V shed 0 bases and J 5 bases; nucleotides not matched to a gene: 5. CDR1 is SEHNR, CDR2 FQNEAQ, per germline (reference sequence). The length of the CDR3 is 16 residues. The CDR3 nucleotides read TGTGCCAGCAGCTTAGCCAGGGGGCACGGAAATGAAAAACTGTTTTTT. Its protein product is CASSLARGHGNEKLFF.

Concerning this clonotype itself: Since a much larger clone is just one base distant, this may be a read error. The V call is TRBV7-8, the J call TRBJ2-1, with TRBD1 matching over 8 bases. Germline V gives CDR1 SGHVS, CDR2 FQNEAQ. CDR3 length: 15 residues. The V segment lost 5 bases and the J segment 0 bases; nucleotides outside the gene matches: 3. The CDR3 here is CASSHGQGSYNEQFF. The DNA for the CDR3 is TGTGCCAGCAGCCACGGACAGGGCTCCTACAATGAGCAGTTCTTC.